This passage covers 17 T cell receptor beta chains from one sample sequenced in a study of CD8+CD57+ T cells in acquired aplastic anemia. For sequencing, patients were chosen who had shown expansion of CD8+CD57+ cells by flow cytometry. It was genomic DNA that served as the template for profiling TCR beta VDJ and CDR3. From the reads, TCRdb called clonotypes with MiXCR, one entry per CDR3 protein. This table has 250,000 to 350,000 distinct CDR3 sequences, roughly 59% appearing once. The sequenced sample consisted of sorted CD4+, CD8+, or CD8+CD57+ T cells (not recorded which) from PBMCs. These receptors were taken from a human donor with aplastic anemia.

CDR3 loop: CATQGGGRSPLHF. The CDR3 DNA reads TGTGCCACACAGGGTGGGGGTAGATCACCCCTCCACTTT. The chain carries TRBV3-1 and TRBJ1-6, with D perhaps TRBD1 (6 bases). The ends were cut back, 10 bases at V and 10 bases at J, with 17 bases in the middle. The CDR3 has 13 amino acids. Germline loops: CDR1 LGHDT, CDR2 YNNKEL (reference sequence).

This clonotype was seen a handful of times. The V and J genes are TRBV20-1 and TRBJ1-5, with TRBD1 matching over 7 bases. The CDR3 has 13 amino acids. V lost 5 bases to trimming and J lost 7 bases; unmatched junction nucleotides: 8. The germline CDR1 and CDR2 sequences are DFQATT and SNEGSKA (reference sequence). CDR3 residues: CSAPSTGRQPQHF. CDR3 nucleotides: TGCAGTGCTCCCTCGACAGGGAGGCAGCCCCAGCATTTT.

This clonotype was seen a handful of times. The chain employs TRBV7-6 and TRBJ2-7; 10 bases align to TRBD2. V trimming: 5 bases; J trimming: 6 bases; junction bases outside the gene matches: 4. Germline V lookup: CDR1 SGHVS, CDR2 FNYEAQ. The CDR3 runs to 13 residues. CDR3 nucleotide sequence: TGTGCCAGCAGCCCTAGCGGGAGTTCCGAGCAGTACTTC. It encodes CASSPSGSSEQYF.

Concerning this clonotype: This may be a read error: a much more frequent sequence differs by one nucleotide. The chain recombines TRBV6-2 or TRBV6-3 with TRBJ2-1, with 15 nucleotides matching TRBD2. The CDR3 contains 15 residues. Trimming took 5 bases from V and 7 from J; bases not matched to a gene: 3. Germline values: CDR1 MNHEY, CDR2 SVGEGT. CDR3 sequence: CASSHGTSGRNEQFF. As DNA, the CDR3 is TGTGCCAGCAGTCACGGGACTAGCGGGAGGAATGAGCAGTTCTTC.

This sequence joins TRBV7-3 and TRBJ1-2, with 8 bases lining up with TRBD1. Germline loops: CDR1 SGHTA, CDR2 FQGTGA. With V trimmed by 2 bases and J by 7 bases, 9 bases remained unmatched. The CDR3 extends over 15 amino acids. CDR3 bases: TGTGCCAGCAGCTTAGCCGGGACAGGAAGTTCTGGCTACACCTTC. Amino acids: CASSLAGTGSSGYTF.

This chain links TRBV10-3 with TRBJ1-5; 8 bases match TRBD1. The trim removed 8 bases at V and 5 bases at J, leaving 5 bases unmatched. This CDR3 is built from 13 residues. Germline V gene data show CDR1 as ENHRY and CDR2 as SYGVKD. Here the CDR3 DNA reads TGTGCCATCGGGGACAGGTGGGATCAGCCCCAGCATTTT. This codes for CAIGDRWDQPQHF.

Many counts were recorded for this clonotype. The chain recombines TRBV20-1 with TRBJ1-2; D unresolved. Germline-derived CDR1 and CDR2 are DFQATT and SNEGSKA (reference sequence). The CDR3 contains 13 residues. V was clipped by 0 bases and J by 10 bases, with 15 bases between them. CDR3 amino acids: CSARDGQDLSYTF. DNA of the CDR3: TGCAGTGCTAGAGATGGGCAGGACCTCTCCTACACCTTC.

The rearrangement joins TRBV2 to TRBJ1-4; D call uncertain. The V gene lost 4 bases and the J gene lost 8 bases, with 8 bases spanning the gap. Germline V lookup: CDR1 SNHLY, CDR2 FYNNEI. There are 12 residues in the CDR3. The CDR3 is CASSVRVEKLFF. The CDR3 nucleotides are TGTGCCAGCAGTGTTCGGGTAGAAAAACTGTTTTTT.

In its sample, this clonotype was seen a few times. This chain connects TRBV2 to TRBJ2-5; TRBD1 might be the D (5 bases). CDR1 SNHLY and CDR2 FYNNEI come from the germline V gene. The CDR3 loop spans 13 amino acids. Trimming took 5 bases from V and 4 from J, leaving 11 bases between them. The CDR3 DNA is TGTGCCAGCAGTCTGCAGGGTGTAGAGACCCAGTACTTC. Protein product: CASSLQGVETQYF.

The rearrangement joins TRBV11-2 to TRBJ1-6; TRBD1 aligns across 8 bases. V dropped 5 bases and J dropped 8; count of bases not matched to a gene: 20. The CDR3 runs to 19 residues. From germline, CDR1 is SGHAT and CDR2 FQNNGV. The CDR3 is CASSHFIIGQGGFHSPLHF. CDR3 nucleotide sequence: TGTGCCAGCAGCCATTTCATTATCGGACAGGGAGGTTTTCATTCACCCCTCCACTTT.

CDR3 sequence reads: CAISETEDRPQHF. CDR3 nucleotides: TGTGCCATCAGTGAGACAGAAGATCGGCCCCAGCATTTT. The rearrangement links TRBV10-3 to TRBJ1-5, with D hard to call. The ends were cut back, 2 bases at V and 9 bases at J, with 11 bases in the middle. The CDR3 is 13 residues long. Germline CDR1 ENHRY, CDR2 SYGVKD.

This clonotype was counted ten times or more. The chain uses TRBV2 and TRBJ2-1, with D hard to call. The CDR3 spans 16 residues. V lost 4 bases, J lost 0 bases, and 13 bases lay in between. CDR1 and CDR2 (germline): SNHLY, FYNNEI. The CDR3 sequence: CASSGTARLSYNEQFF. CDR3 DNA: TGTGCCAGCAGTGGTACGGCCAGGCTCTCCTACAATGAGCAGTTCTTC.

V is TRBV9 and J is TRBJ1-3; D is undetermined. The CDR3 consists of 10 residues. V shed 3 bases and J shed 11 bases, with 6 bases lying between them. Germline CDR1 and CDR2: SGDLS and YYNGEE. The CDR3 DNA reads as TGTGCCAGCAGCGCCCGGGCCATATATTTT. This sequence encodes CASSARAIYF.

The V call is TRBV19, the J call TRBJ2-7; TRBD2 matches at 7 bases. From germline, CDR1 is LNHDA and CDR2 SQIVND (reference sequence). V shed 3 bases, J shed 7 bases, and the junction held 6 bases outside the gene matches. CDR3 size: 13 residues. The CDR3 DNA sequence: TGTGCCAGTAGTATGGCGGGAGTATGGGAGCAGTACTTC. It is translated as CASSMAGVWEQYF.

J is TRBJ2-2 and V is TRBV5-1; D remains unclear. Germline V CDR1 and CDR2: SGHRS, YFSETQ. The V and J ends lost 9 bases and 7 bases respectively, with 4 bases between them. The CDR3 runs to 9 residues. DNA of the CDR3: TGCGCCATCAACGGGGAGCTGTTTTTT. It is translated as CAINGELFF.

This chain connects TRBV19 to TRBJ1-5; TRBD1 is a possible D gene (6 bases). Trimming took 7 bases from V and 3 from J, leaving 19 bases between them. The length of the CDR3 is 16 residues. Germline CDR1 reads LNHDA; CDR2 reads SQIVND (reference sequence). In nucleotides, the CDR3 is TGTGCCAGTAATGGGGGACACAAGGCGCCCAATCAGCCCCAGCATTTT. Protein sequence: CASNGGHKAPNQPQHF.

The chain links TRBV12-3 or TRBV12-4 to TRBJ2-2; TRBD2 aligns across 8 bases. V lost 7 bases, J lost 0 bases, and 4 bases stayed unmatched. This CDR3 region has 15 residues. The CDR3 region has the DNA TGTGCCAGCAACCTGGGACTAGCGAACACCGGGGAGCTGTTTTTT. It yields the protein CASNLGLANTGELFF.